This T cell receptor (beta chain) was obtained from a study of cytomegalovirus exposure and HLA in healthy donors. CDR3 length: 13 residues. Trimming stripped 1 base from V and 8 bases from J, with 10 bases between. CDR1 is SGHTA, CDR2 FQGTGA, per germline. Whereas donors were nominally healthy upon sampling, unrecorded immune exposures were probable. The PCR used 60 Vbeta and 13 Jbeta primers. The data were produced by immunoSEQ multiplex PCR, yet TCRdb's version contains in-frame clones alone and is incomplete. The sample lists approximately 100,000 clones; more than 75% were seen once. This TCR was recovered from a woman under 30 in good health and CMV-seropositive. Sequencing used PBMCs. This chain joins TRBV7-3 and TRBJ2-3; perhaps TRBD1 as D (5 bases). The CDR3 loop reads CASSLMGQGTQYF. CDR3 nucleotides: TGTGCCAGCAGCTTAATGGGCCAGGGTACGCAGTATTTT.